A selection of T cell receptor beta chains follows, all from one sample in a study of technical replicates of blood from several donors. Only in-frame clones appear in the TCRdb table, and some are missing; sequencing was by immunoSEQ multiplex PCR. This table holds 15,000 to 20,000 clones, approximately 80% found once. The specimen sequenced was PBMCs. These receptors were collected from a human donor in good health. CDR3s include the opening cysteine and the closing phenylalanine or tryptophan. The order of the fields is J gene, D gene, V gene, CDR3 length, CDR3 protein. D genes are given only for firm matches.

TRBJ1-2 | . | TRBV14 | 17 | CASSQVVGRVELYGYTF
TRBJ1-1 | TRBD1 | TRBV6-5 | 15 | CASSFSGTGGSGAFF
TRBJ2-6 | TRBD1 | TRBV7-9 | 16 | CASSRQGAWGANVLTF
TRBJ2-1 | . | TRBV29-1 | 13 | CSVGPHAGNEQFF
TRBJ2-1 | TRBD2 | TRBV6-5 | 14 | CATISPGLGYEQFF
TRBJ2-3 | TRBD2 | TRBV5-6 | 15 | CASSLVAGSTDTQYF
TRBJ2-7 | TRBD1 | TRBV28 | 15 | CASRDGTGQGMEQYF
TRBJ2-7 | TRBD1 | TRBV9 | 14 | CASSVAQGAYEQYF
TRBJ1-1 | . | TRBV7-3 | 14 | CASSLWAKNTEAFF
TRBJ2-6 | TRBD2 | TRBV30 | 15 | CAWSGGGSGANVLTF
TRBJ1-1 | TRBD1 | TRBV7-6 | 15 | CASSPRTGGNTEAFF
TRBJ2-1 | . | TRBV27 | 17 | CASSLLGFGGNHNEQFF
TRBJ2-2 | . | TRBV5-1 | 12 | CASSPGSGELFF
TRBJ1-2 | . | TRBV18 | 15 | CASSPNQGPQLGYTF
TRBJ1-1 | . | TRBV7-2 | 14 | CASSLVSDNTEAFF
TRBJ2-1 | . | TRBV4-1 | 14 | CASSQETGRNEQFF
TRBJ2-2 | . | TRBV5-4 | 17 | CASSPWVTGWNTGELFF
TRBJ1-1 | . | TRBV11-2 | 13 | CASSSRINTEAFF
TRBJ1-1 | TRBD1 | TRBV6-1 | 14 | CASSERWTGFEAFF
TRBJ1-1 | . | TRBV2 | 14 | CASRGDKLNTEAFF
TRBJ2-5 | . | TRBV6-5 | 15 | CASSYSGARRGAQYF
TRBJ1-6 | . | TRBV30 | 15 | CAWSQGISYNSPLHF
TRBJ2-7 | TRBD2 | TRBV27 | 15 | CASRTSGGDLYEQYF
TRBJ2-1 | TRBD2 | TRBV9 | 16 | CASSGGGLAGEDEQFF
TRBJ2-7 | TRBD2 | TRBV30 | 14 | CAWRGTSGSYEQYF
TRBJ2-5 | TRBD2 | TRBV27 | 15 | CASTPGLAGTETQYF
TRBJ2-1 | TRBD2 | TRBV19 | 15 | CASISSAGFYNEQFF
TRBJ2-7 | TRBD2 | TRBV6-5 | 15 | CASSPLAAGDYEQYF